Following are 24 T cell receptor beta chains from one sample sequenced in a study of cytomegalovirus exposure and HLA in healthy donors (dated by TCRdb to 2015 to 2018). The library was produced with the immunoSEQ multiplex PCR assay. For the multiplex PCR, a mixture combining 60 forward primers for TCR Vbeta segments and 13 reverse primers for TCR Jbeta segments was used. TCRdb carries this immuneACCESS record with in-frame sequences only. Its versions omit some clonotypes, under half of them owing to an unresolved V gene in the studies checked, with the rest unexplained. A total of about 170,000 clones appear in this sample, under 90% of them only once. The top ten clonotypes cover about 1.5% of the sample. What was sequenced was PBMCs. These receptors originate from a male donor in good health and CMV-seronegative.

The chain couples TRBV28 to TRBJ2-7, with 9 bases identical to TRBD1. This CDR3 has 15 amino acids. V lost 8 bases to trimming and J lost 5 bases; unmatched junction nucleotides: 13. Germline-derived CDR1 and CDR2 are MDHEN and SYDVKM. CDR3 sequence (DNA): TGTGCCAGCGGAACTGGGACAGGGCCTTTACACGAGCAGTACTTC. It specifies CASGTGTGPLHEQYF.

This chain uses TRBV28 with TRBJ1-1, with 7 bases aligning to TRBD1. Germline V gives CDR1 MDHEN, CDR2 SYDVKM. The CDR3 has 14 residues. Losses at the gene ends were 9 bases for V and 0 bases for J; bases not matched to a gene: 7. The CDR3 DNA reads TGTGCCAGTTGGGGGGACAGCATGAACACTGAAGCTTTCTTT. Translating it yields CASWGDSMNTEAFF.

The CDR3 is CSVEGPRGGYYEQYF. CDR3 sequence (DNA): TGCAGCGTTGAAGGCCCTCGGGGGGGGTACTACGAGCAGTACTTC. The rearrangement links TRBV29-1 to TRBJ2-7; the match to TRBD2 covers 8 bases. The CDR3 runs 15 residues. The V and J ends lost 1 base and 3 bases, in that order; junction bases with no gene match: 8. Germline lookup yields CDR1 SQVTM and CDR2 ANQGSEA.

The CDR3 nucleotides read TGTGCCAGCAGTCCCGGGACAGGGGCCAGCAATCAGCCCCAGCATTTT. Amino acids: CASSPGTGASNQPQHF. The rearrangement uses TRBV6-6 and TRBJ1-5, with TRBD1 matching over 10 bases. The CDR3 consists of 16 residues. The germline V gene has CDR1 MNHNY and CDR2 SVGAGI (reference sequence). The V gene end was trimmed by 5 bases and the J gene end by 1 base; junction bases not matched to a gene: 5.

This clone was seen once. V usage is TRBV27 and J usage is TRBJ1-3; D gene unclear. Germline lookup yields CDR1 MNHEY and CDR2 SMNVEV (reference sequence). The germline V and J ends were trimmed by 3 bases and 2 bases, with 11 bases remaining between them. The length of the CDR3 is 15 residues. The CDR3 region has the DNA TGTGCCAGCAGTTTGAACTGGGCTCCTGGAAACACCATATATTTT. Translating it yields CASSLNWAPGNTIYF.

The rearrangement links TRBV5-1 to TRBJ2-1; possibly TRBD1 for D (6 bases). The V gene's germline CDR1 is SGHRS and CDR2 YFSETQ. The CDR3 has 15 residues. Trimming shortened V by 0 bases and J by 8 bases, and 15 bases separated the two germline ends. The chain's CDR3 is CASSLGGRPVDEQFF. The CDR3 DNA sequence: TGCGCCAGCAGCTTGGGGGGGCGTCCCGTAGATGAGCAGTTCTTC. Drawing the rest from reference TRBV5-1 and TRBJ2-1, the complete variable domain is KAGVTQTPRYLIKTRGQQVTLSCSPISGHRSVSWYQQTPGQGLQFLFEYFSETQRNKGNFPGRFSGRQFSNSRSEMNVSTLELGDSALYLCASSLGGRPVDEQFFGPGTRLTVL.

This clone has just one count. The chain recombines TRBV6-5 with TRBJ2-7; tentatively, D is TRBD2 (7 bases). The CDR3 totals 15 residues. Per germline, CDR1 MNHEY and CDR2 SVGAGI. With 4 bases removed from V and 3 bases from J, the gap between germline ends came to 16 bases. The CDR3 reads CASSSLPGGLYEQYF. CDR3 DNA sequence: TGTGCCAGCAGTTCCCTACCGGGGGGCCTCTACGAGCAGTACTTC.

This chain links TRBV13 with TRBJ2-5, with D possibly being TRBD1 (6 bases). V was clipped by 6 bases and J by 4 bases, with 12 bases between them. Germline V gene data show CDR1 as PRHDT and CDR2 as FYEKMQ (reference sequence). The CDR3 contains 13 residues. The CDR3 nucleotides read TGTGCCAGCAGTCAACCAGGGGCAGAGACCCAGTACTTC. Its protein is CASSQPGAETQYF.

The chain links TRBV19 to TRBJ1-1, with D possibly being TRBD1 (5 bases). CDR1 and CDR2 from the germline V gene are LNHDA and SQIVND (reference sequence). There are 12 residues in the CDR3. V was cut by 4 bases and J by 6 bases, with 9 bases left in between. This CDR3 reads CASSTQVPEAFF. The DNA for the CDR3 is TGTGCCAGTAGTACACAGGTTCCTGAAGCTTTCTTT.

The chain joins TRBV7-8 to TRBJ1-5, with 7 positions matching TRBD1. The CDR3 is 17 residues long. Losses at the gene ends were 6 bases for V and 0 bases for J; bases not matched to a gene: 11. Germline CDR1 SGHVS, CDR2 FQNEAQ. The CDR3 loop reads CASSPRGDFLSNQPQHF. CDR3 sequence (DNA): TGTGCCAGCAGTCCCAGGGGGGACTTCCTTAGCAATCAGCCCCAGCATTTT.

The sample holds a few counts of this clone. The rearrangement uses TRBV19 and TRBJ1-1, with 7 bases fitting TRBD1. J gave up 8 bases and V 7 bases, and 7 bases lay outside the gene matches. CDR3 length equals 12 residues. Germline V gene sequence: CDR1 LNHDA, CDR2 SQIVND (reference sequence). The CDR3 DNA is TGTGCCAGTAATATTGCACAGGGGGAAGCTTTCTTT. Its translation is CASNIAQGEAFF. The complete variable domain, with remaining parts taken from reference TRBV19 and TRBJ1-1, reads DGGITQSPKYLFRKEGQNVTLSCEQNLNHDAMYWYRQDPGQGLRLIYYSQIVNDFQKGDIAEGYSVSREKKESFPLTVTSAQKNPTAFYLCASNIAQGEAFFGQGTRLTVV.

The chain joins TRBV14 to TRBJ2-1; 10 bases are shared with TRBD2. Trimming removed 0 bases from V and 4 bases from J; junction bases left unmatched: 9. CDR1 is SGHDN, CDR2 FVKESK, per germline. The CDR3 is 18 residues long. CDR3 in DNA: TGTGCCAGCAGCCAAGAGGGAATAGCGGGGGGCCTTTACAATGAGCAGTTCTTC. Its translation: CASSQEGIAGGLYNEQFF.

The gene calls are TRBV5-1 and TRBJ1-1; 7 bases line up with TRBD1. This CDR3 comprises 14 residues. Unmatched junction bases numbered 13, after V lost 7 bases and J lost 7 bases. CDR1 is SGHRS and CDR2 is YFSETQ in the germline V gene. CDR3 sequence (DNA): TGCGCCAGCGTACGGGACAGCCCAAGGGGTGAAGCTTTCTTT. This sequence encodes CASVRDSPRGEAFF.

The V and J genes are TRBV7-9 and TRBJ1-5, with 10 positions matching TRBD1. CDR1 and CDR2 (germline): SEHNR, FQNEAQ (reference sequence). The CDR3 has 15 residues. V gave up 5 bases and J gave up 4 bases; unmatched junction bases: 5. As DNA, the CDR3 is TGTGCCAGCAGCGCAACGGGACAGGGGAATCAGCCCCAGCATTTT. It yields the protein CASSATGQGNQPQHF.

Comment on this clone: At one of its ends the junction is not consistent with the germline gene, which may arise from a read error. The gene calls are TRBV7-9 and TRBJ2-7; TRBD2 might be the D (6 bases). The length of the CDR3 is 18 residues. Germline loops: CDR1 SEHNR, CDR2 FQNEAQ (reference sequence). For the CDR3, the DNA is TGTTCCAGCAGCTCTTTGGAGGGCCTATCACCCGACGGGGGCGAGCAGTACTTC. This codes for CSSSSLEGLSPDGGEQYF.

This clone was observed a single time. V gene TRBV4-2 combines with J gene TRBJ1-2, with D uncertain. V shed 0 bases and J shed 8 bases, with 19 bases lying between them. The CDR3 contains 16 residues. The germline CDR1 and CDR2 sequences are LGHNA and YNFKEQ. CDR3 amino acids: CASSQDLRASERGYTF. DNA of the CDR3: TGTGCCAGCAGCCAAGACCTGAGGGCGTCCGAAAGGGGCTACACCTTC.

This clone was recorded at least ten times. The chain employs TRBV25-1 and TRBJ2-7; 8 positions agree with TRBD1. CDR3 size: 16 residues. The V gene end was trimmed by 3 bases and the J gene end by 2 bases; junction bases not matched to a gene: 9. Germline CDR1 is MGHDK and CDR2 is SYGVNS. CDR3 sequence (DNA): TGTGCCAGCAGTGATTCTATAGACAGGGGAACCTACGAGCAGTACTTC. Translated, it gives CASSDSIDRGTYEQYF.

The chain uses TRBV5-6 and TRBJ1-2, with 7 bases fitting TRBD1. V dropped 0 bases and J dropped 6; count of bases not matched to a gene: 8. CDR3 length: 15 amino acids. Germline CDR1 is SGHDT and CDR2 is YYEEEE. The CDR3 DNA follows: TGTGCCAGCAGCTTGGTTACAGGGGAGCATCATGGCTACACCTTC. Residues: CASSLVTGEHHGYTF.

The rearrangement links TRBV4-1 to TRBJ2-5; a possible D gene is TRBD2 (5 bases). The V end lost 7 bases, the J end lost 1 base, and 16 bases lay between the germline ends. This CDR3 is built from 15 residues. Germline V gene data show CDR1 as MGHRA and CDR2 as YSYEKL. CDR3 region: CASMERSSGQETQYF. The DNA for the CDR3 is TGCGCCAGCATGGAACGTTCGAGCGGCCAAGAGACCCAGTACTTC.

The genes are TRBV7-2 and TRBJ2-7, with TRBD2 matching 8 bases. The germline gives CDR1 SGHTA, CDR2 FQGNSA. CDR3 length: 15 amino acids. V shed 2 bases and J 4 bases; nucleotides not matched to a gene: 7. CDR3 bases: TGTGCCAGCAGCTTATCCAGCGGGAGCCCGTACGAGCAGTACTTC. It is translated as CASSLSSGSPYEQYF.

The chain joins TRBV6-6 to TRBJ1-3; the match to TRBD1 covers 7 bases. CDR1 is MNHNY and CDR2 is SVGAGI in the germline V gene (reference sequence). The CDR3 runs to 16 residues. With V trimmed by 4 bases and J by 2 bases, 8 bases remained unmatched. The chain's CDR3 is CASSFVTGAAGNTIYF. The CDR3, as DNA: TGTGCCAGCAGTTTCGTCACAGGGGCGGCTGGAAACACCATATATTTT.

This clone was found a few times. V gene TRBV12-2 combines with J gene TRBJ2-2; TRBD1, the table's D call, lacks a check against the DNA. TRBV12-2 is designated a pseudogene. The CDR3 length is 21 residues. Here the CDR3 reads CASRFVGGTDVDRSNTGELFF. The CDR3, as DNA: TGTGCAAGTCGCTTCGTCGGCGGGACAGACGTTGACCGGTCAAACACCGGGGAGCTGTTTTTT.

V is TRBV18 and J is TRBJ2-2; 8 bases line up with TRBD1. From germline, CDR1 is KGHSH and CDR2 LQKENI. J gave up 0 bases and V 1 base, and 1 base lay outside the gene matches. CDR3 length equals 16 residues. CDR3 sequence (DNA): TGTGCCAGCTCACCACTACAGGGGGCGAACACCGGGGAGCTGTTTTTT. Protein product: CASSPLQGANTGELFF.

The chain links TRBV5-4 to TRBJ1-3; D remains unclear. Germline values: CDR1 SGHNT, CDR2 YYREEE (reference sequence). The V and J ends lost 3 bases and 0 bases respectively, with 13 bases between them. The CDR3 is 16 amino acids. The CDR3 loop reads CASSSTGGNSGNTIYF. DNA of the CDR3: TGTGCCAGCAGCTCCACCGGCGGAAACTCTGGAAACACCATATATTTT.